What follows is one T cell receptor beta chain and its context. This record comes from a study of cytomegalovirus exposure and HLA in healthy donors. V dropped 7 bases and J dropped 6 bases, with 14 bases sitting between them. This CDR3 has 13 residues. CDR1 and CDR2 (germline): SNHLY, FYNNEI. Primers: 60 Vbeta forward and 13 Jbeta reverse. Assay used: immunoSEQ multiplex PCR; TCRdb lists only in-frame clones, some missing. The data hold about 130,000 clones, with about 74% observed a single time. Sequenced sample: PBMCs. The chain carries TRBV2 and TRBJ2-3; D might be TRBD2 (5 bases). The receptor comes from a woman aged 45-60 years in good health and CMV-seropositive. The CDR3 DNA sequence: TGTGCCAGCACTAGCACCGTCGGGGATACGCAGTATTTT. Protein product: CASTSTVGDTQYF.